This record covers a single T cell receptor beta chain. Germline CDR1 reads MNHEY; CDR2 reads SVGAGI. This CDR3 region has 15 residues. Trimming took off 7 bases at V and 4 bases at J, with 17 bases between the two ends. Only in-frame clones appear in the TCRdb table, and some are missing; sequencing was by immunoSEQ multiplex PCR. This sample has about 280,000 clones; over 75% occur once, and the top ten carry 0.92%. This entry comes from a study of cytomegalovirus exposure and HLA in healthy donors. For the study at large: The roughly 120 validation repertoires were reported in a later analysis to have been generated on the same platform as the roughly 700 first-cohort repertoires.

This TCR was recovered from a woman younger than 30 in good health and CMV-seronegative. The sequencing input was PBMCs. This chain links TRBV6-5 with TRBJ2-1, with D maybe TRBD1 (6 bases). For the CDR3, the DNA is TGTGCCAGCACCTACAGGGCTTACGGTTACAATGAGCAGTTCTTC. This gives the protein CASTYRAYGYNEQFF.